This T cell receptor (beta chain) was sequenced during a study of beta chain features in type 1 diabetes (dated by TCRdb to 2017 to 2018). About the study as a whole: Mean age, gender distribution, total cell number and subset yield were not different between patients and healthy donors. Across all samples, some 100,000,000 sorted cells were examined, and cell number per subset correlated strongly with RNA yield. In the study, TCRB repertoires of sorted circulating CD4+ T cell subsets from recently diagnosed type 1 diabetes patients were compared with those of matched healthy donors. Regulatory and stem cell-like memory subsets were obtained from only 8 patients and about 8 healthy donors, while naive and central memory subsets were obtained from all 30 or so donors.

The High Capacity cDNA Reverse Transcription Kit was used to reverse transcribe all of the isolated RNA, meaning that expressed TCRB transcripts were what got sequenced. Deep immunoSEQ sequencing was performed on naive, central memory and regulatory T cell samples, with an average of around 3.5 million total reads per sample. Sorted cells were lysed in RLT buffer, and RNA was extracted using DNase-treated RNeasy Micro or Mini kits according to cell number. Each cell subset was processed on its own to prevent cross-contamination, while patient and healthy donor samples were processed together. TCRB sequences were amplified from cDNA with the immunoSEQ multiplex PCR, producing 87-bp fragments spanning the CDR3 region. Sequencing of the amplicons was done on the Illumina HiSeq platform. On the study's bioinformatics: PCR bias was computationally corrected using synthetic template baselines, reads within Hamming distance 2 were collapsed, and singletons that could not be merged were discarded. Reads were aligned against IMGT to assign V, D and J genes, CDR3 length and insertions or deletions at six rearrangement sites. Clonotype counts were normalized to sorted cell number within each subset before computing true diversity and Gini coefficients with the tcR R package. The overlap coefficient, calculated on TCRB nucleotide sequences, was used to quantify repertoire sharing. As a proxy for the pre-selection repertoire, out-of-frame TCRB sequences from naive cells were analyzed. TCRdb obtained this table from immuneACCESS and retained in-frame rearrangements with V and J assigned. These tables miss some clones; where compared with another copy, unresolved V genes account for less than half of the shortfall, and the remainder is unexplained. V and J calls and clone size come straight from that table; D and trimming were deduced from the DNA. Across this sample there are hundreds of thousands of clones, with 10% to 15% seen only once. The ten most abundant clones make up less than 0.025% of the sample.

This clone has only a few counts. Its antigen remains undetermined. No much larger clonotype is one base removed from it; base qualities were not supplied. V and J are truncated by 7 bases and 0 bases respectively, leaving an intervening sequence of 12 bases. CDR3 length: 14 amino acids, cysteine to phenylalanine. Just the 42-base CDR3 DNA is kept, in frame starting at base 1. CDR1 SGHRS and CDR2 YFSETQ are derived from the germline V gene. General conclusions and limits of the study: Because cDNA rather than genomic DNA was sequenced, highly expressing activated cells could have been over-represented, although no difference in activation and CD3 levels was found between groups. A moderate but significant shortening of TCRB CDR3 length was observed in type 1 diabetes patients in all four CD4+ subsets. Naive, central memory and regulatory TCRB repertoires appeared to be more alike among patients than among healthy donors. At VDJ recombination sites, patients with type 1 diabetes made fewer insertions and deleted more nucleotides, a pattern implying thymic rearrangement abnormalities. Because small numbers of individuals were included in the HLA sub-analyses, any influence of HLA type on TCRB rearrangement was left unresolved. PCR might favor shorter templates, but patient and control samples were amplified and corrected together, so any skew would affect both groups equally.

From each donor, a single peripheral blood sample of 100 to 150 mL on average was drawn into heparinised tubes. Naive, central memory, regulatory and stem cell-like memory CD4+ T cells were sorted on a BD FACSAria II using a panel including CD45RO, CCR7, CD25, CD127, CD95 and CD27. A purity above 98% was achieved for all sorted populations. PBMCs were separated immediately by Lymphoprep density gradient centrifugation and were stained directly, without being cultured. Samples were stained and sorted in pairs, with one healthy donor and one patient per experiment, so that batch effects were minimized.

Sequenced: naive CD4+ T cells from blood. What the cell subset or site label conveys for this sample: true naive CD4+ T cells. This receptor was identified in a man between 18 and 35 years old with type 1 diabetes. The receptor chain draws on TRBV5-1 and TRBJ2-3; no D gene is confidently identified. The DNA sequence is TGCGCCAGCTCAGATAGGACCAGCACAGATACGCAGTATTTT. This gives the protein CASSDRTSTDTQYF.